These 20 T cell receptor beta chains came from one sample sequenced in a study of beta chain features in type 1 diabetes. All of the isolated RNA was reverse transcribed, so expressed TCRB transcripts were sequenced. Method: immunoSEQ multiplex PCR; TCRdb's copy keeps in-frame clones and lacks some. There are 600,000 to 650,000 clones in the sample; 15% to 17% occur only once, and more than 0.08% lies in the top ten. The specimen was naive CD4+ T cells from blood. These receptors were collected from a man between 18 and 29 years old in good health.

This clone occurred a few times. CDR3 sequence reads: CASSPVVTEAFF. CDR3 sequence (DNA): TGTGCCAGCAGCCCTGTGGTCACTGAAGCTTTCTTT. The chain combines TRBV6-6 with TRBJ1-1; D remains unclear. CDR3 length: 12 amino acids. V was clipped by 6 bases and J by 4 bases, with 9 bases between them. Germline CDR1 is MNHNY and CDR2 is SVGAGI (reference sequence).

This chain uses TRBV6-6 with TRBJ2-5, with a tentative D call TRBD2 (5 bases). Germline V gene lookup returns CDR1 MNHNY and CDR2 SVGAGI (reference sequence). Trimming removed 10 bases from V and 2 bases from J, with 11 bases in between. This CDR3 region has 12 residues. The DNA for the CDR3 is TGTGCCACTGGGAGTCGACAAGAGACCCAGTACTTC. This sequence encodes CATGSRQETQYF.

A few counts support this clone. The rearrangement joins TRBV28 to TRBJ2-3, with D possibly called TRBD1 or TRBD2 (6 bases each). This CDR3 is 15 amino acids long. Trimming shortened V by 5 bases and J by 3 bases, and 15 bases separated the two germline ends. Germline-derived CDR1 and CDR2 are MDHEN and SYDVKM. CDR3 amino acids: CASSPGGQGTDTQYF. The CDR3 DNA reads TGTGCCAGCAGTCCCGGGGGCCAGGGGACAGATACGCAGTATTTT.

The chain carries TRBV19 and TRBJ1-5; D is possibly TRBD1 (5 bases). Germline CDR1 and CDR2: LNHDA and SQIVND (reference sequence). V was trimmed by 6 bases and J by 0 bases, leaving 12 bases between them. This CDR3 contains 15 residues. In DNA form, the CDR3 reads TGTGCCAGTAGCTTCGGGGGGATTAGCAATCAGCCCCAGCATTTT. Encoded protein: CASSFGGISNQPQHF.

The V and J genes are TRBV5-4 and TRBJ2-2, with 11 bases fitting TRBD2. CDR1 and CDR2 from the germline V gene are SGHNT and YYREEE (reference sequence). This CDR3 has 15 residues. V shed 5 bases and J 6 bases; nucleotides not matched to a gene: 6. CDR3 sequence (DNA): TGTGCCAGCAGGCCACCGGGACTAGCGGCCGGGGAGCTGTTTTTT. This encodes CASRPPGLAAGELFF.

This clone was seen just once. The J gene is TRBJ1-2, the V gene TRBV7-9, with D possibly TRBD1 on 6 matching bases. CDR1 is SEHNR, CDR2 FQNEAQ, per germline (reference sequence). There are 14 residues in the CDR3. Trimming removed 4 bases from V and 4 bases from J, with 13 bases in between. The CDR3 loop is CASSSQGTGYGYTF. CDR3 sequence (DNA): TGTGCCAGCAGCTCACAGGGAACCGGCTATGGCTACACCTTC.

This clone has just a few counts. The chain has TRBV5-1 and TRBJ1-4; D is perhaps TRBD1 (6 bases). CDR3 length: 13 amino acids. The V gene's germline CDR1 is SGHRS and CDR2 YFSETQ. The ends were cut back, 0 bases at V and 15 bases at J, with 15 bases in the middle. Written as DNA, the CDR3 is TGCGCCAGCAGCTTGGACCCGACAGGACAAATGTTTTTT. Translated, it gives CASSLDPTGQMFF.

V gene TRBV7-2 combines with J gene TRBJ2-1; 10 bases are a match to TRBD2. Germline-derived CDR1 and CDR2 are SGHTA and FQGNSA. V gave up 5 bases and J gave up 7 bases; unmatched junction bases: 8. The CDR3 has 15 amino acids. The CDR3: CASSQSGRARNEQFF. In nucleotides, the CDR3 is TGTGCCAGCAGCCAGAGCGGGAGGGCCCGAAATGAGCAGTTCTTC.

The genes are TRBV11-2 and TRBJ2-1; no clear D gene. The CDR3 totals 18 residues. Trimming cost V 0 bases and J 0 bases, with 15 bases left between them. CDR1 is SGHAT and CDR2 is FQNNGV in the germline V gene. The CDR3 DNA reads TGTGCCAGCAGCTTAGATCGGATTCTCCGTAGCTCCTACAATGAGCAGTTCTTC. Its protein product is CASSLDRILRSSYNEQFF.

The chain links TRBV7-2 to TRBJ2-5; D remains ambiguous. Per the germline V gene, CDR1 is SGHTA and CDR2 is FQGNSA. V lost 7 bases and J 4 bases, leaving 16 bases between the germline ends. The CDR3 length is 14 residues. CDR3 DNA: TGTGCCAGCATCATGGGAAGATTGGGAGAGACCCAGTACTTC. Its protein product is CASIMGRLGETQYF.

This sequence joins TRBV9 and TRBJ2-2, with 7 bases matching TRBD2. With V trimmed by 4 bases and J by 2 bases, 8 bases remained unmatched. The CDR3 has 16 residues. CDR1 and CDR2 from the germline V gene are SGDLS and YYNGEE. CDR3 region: CASSPPGLPNTGELFF. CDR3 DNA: TGTGCCAGCAGCCCGCCGGGACTACCTAACACCGGGGAGCTGTTTTTT.

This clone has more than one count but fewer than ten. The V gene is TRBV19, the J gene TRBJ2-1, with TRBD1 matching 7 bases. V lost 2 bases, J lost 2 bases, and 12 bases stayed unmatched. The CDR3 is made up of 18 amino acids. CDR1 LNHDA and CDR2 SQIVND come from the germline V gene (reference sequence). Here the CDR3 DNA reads TGTGCCAGTAGTATAACAGGGGTGGGTCAGGGGACCTACAATGAGCAGTTCTTC. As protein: CASSITGVGQGTYNEQFF.

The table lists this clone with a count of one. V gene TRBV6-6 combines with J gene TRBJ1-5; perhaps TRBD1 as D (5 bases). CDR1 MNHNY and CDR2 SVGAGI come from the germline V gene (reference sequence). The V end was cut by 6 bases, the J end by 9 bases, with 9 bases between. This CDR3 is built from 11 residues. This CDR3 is CASRLQGPQHF. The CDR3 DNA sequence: TGTGCCAGCAGGCTCCAGGGGCCCCAGCATTTT.

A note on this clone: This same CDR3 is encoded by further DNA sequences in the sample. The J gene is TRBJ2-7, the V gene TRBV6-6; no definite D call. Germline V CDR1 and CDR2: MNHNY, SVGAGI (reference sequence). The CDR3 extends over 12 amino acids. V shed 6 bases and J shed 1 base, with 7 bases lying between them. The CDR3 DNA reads TGTGCCAGCAGCCTGGGATCCTACGAGCAGTACTTC. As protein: CASSLGSYEQYF.

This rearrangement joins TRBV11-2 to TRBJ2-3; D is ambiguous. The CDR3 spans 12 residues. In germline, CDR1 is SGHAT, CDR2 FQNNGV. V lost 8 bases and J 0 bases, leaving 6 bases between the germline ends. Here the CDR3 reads CASSPSTDTQYF. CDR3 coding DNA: TGTGCCAGCTCCCCTAGCACAGATACGCAGTATTTT.

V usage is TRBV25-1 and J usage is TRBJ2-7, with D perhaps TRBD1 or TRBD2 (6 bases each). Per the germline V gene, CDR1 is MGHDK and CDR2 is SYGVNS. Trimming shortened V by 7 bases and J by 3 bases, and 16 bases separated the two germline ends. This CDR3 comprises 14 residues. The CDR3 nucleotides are TGTGCCAGCACTCCAGGGGCGGGGTACTACGAGCAGTACTTC. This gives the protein CASTPGAGYYEQYF.

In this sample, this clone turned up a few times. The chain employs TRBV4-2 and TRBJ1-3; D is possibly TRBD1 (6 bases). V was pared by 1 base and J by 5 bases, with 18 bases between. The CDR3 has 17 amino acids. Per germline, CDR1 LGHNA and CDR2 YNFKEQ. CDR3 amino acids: CASSQGVQDSLRNTIYF. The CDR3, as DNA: TGTGCCAGCAGCCAAGGGGTACAGGACAGTCTAAGAAACACCATATATTTT.

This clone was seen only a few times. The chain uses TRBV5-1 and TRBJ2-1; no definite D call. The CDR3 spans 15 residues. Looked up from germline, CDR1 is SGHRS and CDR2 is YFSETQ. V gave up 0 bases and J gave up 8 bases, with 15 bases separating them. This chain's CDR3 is CASSLGTPRVDEQFF. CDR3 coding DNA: TGCGCCAGCAGCTTGGGCACGCCTAGGGTGGATGAGCAGTTCTTC. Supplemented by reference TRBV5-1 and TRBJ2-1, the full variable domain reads KAGVTQTPRYLIKTRGQQVTLSCSPISGHRSVSWYQQTPGQGLQFLFEYFSETQRNKGNFPGRFSGRQFSNSRSEMNVSTLELGDSALYLCASSLGTPRVDEQFFGPGTRLTVL.

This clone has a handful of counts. The CDR3 here is CASSRTSGGTNEQFF. CDR3 nucleotide sequence: TGTGCCAGCAGCCGGACTAGCGGGGGAACGAATGAGCAGTTCTTC. V gene TRBV6-5 combines with J gene TRBJ2-1; 13 bases agree with TRBD2. J gave up 7 bases and V 6 bases, and 6 bases lay outside the gene matches. CDR3 length equals 15 residues. CDR1 and CDR2 (germline): MNHEY, SVGAGI.

CDR3 sequence reads: CASSLIAYATYEQYF. In DNA, the CDR3 is TGTGCCAGCAGCTTAATTGCCTATGCGACCTACGAGCAGTACTTC. The J gene is TRBJ2-7, the V gene TRBV7-2; no clear D gene. The CDR3 spans 15 residues. V dropped 2 bases and J dropped 2 bases, with 13 bases sitting between them. CDR1 SGHTA and CDR2 FQGNSA come from the germline V gene.